This T cell receptor beta chain was captured by sequencing in a study of cytomegalovirus exposure and HLA in healthy donors. The CDR3 loop spans 13 amino acids. Germline loops: CDR1 LNHDA, CDR2 SQIVND (reference sequence). Deletions cut 4 bases from V and 3 bases from J, with 7 bases between. This clone was observed a single time. Some clones are missing from TCRdb's copy, which holds only in-frame ones; the method was immunoSEQ multiplex PCR. The data show about 57,000 clones, more than 85% seen once. V gene TRBV19 combines with J gene TRBJ1-5; D is unresolved. The sample was PBMCs. The clonotype comes from a woman aged 18 to 35 in good health and CMV-seronegative. The DNA of the CDR3 is TGTGCCAGTAGTACCCAATCCAATCAGCCCCAGCATTTT. Protein: CASSTQSNQPQHF.